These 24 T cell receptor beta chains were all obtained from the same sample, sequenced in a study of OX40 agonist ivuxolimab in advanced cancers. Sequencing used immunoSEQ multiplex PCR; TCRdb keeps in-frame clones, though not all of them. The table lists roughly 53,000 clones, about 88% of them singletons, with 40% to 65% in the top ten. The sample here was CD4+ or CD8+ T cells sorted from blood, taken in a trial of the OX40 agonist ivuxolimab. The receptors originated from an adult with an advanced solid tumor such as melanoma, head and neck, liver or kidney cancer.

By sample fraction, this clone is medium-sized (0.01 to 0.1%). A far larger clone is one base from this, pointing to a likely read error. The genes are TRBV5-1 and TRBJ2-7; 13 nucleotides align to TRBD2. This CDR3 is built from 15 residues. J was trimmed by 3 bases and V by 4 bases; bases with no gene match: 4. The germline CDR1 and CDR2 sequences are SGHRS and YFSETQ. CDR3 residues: CASSETSGGGYEQYF. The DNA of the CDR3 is TGCGCCAGCAGCGAAACTAGCGGGGGGGGCTACGAGCAGTACTTC.

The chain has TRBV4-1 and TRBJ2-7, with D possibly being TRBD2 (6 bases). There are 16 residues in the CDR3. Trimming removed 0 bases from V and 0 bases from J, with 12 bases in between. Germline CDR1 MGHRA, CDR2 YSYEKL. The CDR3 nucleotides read TGCGCCAGCAGCCAAGAGGAGGGTAATCCCTCCTACGAGCAGTACTTC. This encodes CASSQEEGNPSYEQYF.

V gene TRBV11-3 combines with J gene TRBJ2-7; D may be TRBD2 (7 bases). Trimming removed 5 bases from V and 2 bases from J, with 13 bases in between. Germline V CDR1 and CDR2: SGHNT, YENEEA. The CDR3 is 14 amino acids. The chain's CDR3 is CASSTGRGTYEQYF. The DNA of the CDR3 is TGTGCCAGCAGCACAGGGAGGGGGACCTACGAGCAGTACTTC.

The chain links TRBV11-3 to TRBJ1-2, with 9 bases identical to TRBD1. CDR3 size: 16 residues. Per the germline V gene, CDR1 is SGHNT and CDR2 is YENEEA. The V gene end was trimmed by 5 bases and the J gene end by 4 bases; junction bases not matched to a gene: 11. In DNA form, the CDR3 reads TGTGCCAGCAGCCACGGACAGGGGCCTGGGGGCTATGGCTACACCTTC. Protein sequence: CASSHGQGPGGYGYTF.

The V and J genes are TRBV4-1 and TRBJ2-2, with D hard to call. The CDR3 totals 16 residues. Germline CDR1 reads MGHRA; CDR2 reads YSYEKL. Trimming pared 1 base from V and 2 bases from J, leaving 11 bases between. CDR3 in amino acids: CASSQGASGNTGELFF. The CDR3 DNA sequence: TGCGCCAGCAGCCAAGGAGCTAGTGGTAACACCGGGGAGCTGTTTTTT.

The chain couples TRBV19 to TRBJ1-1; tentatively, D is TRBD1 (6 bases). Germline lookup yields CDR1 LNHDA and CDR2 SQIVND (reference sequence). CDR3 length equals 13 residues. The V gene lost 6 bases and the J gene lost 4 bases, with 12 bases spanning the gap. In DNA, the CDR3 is TGTGCCAGTAGGACCCGGGGGGCCACTGAAGCTTTCTTT. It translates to CASRTRGATEAFF.

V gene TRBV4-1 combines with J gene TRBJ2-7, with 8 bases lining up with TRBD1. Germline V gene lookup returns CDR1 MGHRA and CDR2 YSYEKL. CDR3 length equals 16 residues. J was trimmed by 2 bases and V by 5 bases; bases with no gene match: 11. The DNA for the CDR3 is TGCGCCAGCAGCTGTCGGCCTACGGGACAGGCCTACGAGCAGTACTTC. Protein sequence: CASSCRPTGQAYEQYF.

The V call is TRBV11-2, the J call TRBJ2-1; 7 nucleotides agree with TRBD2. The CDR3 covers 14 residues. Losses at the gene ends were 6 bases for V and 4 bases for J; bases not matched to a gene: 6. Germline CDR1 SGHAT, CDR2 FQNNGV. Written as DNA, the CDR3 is TGTGCCAGCAGGCGGGAGCTGGCGTACAATGAGCAGTTCTTC. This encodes CASRRELAYNEQFF.

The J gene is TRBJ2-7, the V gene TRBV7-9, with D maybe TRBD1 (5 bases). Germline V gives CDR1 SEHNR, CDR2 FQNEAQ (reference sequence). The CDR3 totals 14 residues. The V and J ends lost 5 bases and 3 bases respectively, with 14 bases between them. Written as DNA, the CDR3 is TGTGCCAGCAGCGCTTGGACACCTCTCTACGAGCAGTACTTC. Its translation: CASSAWTPLYEQYF.

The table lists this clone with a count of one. In nucleotides, the CDR3 is TGTGCCAGTATAAAGGAGGTCCCGCACACTGAAGCTTTCTTT. Amino acids: CASIKEVPHTEAFF. The rearrangement links TRBV19 to TRBJ1-1; D remains ambiguous. Trimming shortened V by 7 bases and J by 3 bases, and 15 bases separated the two germline ends. This CDR3 is built from 14 residues. Germline CDR1 reads LNHDA; CDR2 reads SQIVND (reference sequence).

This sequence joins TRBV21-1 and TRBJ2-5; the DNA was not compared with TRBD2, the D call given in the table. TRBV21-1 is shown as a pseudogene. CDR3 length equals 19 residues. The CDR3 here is CASSQWDGGRAGEGETQYF. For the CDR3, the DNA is TGTGCCAGCAGCCAATGGGACGGAGGGCGCGCGGGAGAAGGGGAGACCCAGTACTTC.

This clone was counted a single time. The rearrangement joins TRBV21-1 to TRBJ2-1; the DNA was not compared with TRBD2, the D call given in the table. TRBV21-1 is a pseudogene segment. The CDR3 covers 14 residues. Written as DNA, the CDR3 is TGTGCCAGCAGCAAAAACGGGATGTGGGTTGAGCAGTTCTTC. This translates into CASSKNGMWVEQFF.

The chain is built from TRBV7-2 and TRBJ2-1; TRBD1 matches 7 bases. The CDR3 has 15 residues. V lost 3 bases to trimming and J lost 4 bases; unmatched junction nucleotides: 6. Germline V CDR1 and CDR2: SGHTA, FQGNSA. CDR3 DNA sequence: TGTGCCAGCAGCTTGAAGACAGGGCCATACAATGAGCAGTTCTTC. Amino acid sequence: CASSLKTGPYNEQFF.

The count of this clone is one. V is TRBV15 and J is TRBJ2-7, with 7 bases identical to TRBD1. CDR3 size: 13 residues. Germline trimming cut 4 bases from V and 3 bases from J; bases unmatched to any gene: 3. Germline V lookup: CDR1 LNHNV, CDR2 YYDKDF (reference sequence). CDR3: CATSTYRGYEQYF. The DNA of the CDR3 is TGTGCCACCAGCACCTACAGGGGCTACGAGCAGTACTTC.

In DNA, the CDR3 is TGTGCCAGCAGCCGGTGGACAGGCCCCTTTAACACCGGGGAGCTGTTTTTT. As protein: CASSRWTGPFNTGELFF. This sequence joins TRBV7-3 and TRBJ2-2, with 7 nucleotides matching TRBD1. The CDR3 is made up of 17 amino acids. Germline V gene lookup returns CDR1 SGHTA and CDR2 FQGTGA. V dropped 5 bases and J dropped 2; count of bases not matched to a gene: 11.

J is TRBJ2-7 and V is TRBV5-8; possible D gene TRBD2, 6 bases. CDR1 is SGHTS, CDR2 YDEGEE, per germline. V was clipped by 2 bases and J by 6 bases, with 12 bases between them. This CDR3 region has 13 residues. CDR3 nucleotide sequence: TGTGCCAGCAGCTTCGGAGGGACCTCCGAGCAGTACTTC. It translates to CASSFGGTSEQYF. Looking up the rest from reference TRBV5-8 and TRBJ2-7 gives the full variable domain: EAGVTQSPTHLIKTRGQQATLRCSPISGHTSVYWYQQALGLGLQFLLWYDEGEERNRGNFPPRFSGRQFPNYSSELNVNALELEDSALYLCASSFGGTSEQYFGPGTRLTVT.

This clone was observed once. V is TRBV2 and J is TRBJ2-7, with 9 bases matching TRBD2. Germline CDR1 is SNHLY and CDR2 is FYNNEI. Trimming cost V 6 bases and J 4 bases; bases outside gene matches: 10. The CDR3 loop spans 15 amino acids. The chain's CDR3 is CASRAPGLAIYEQYF. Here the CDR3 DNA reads TGTGCCAGCAGGGCTCCGGGACTAGCAATTTACGAGCAGTACTTC.

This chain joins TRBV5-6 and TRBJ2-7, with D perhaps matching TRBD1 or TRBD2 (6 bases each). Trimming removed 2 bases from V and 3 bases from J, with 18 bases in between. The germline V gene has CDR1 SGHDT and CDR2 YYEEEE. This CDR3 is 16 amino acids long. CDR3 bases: TGTGCCAGCAGCTTATCCGGGGGCCGCACCCTCTACGAGCAGTACTTC. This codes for CASSLSGGRTLYEQYF.

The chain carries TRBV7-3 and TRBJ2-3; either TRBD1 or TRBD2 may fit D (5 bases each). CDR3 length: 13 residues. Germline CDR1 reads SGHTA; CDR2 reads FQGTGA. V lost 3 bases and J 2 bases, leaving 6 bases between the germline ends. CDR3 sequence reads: CASSLGTTDTQYF. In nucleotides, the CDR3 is TGTGCCAGCAGCTTGGGGACCACAGATACGCAGTATTTT.

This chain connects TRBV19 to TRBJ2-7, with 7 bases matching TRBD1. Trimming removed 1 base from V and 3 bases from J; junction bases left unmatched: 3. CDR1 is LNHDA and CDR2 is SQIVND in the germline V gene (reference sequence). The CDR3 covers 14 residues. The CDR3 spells CASSIGTGNYEQYF. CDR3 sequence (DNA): TGTGCCAGTAGTATAGGGACAGGAAACTACGAGCAGTACTTC.

In DNA form, the CDR3 reads TGTGCCAGCAGTTCCCTAATGATCCAAGAGACCCAGTACTTC. Its protein is CASSSLMIQETQYF. The chain employs TRBV6-5 and TRBJ2-5; D ambiguous. The germline V and J ends were trimmed by 4 bases and 1 base, with 10 bases remaining between them. The length of the CDR3 is 14 residues. The germline V gene has CDR1 MNHEY and CDR2 SVGAGI.

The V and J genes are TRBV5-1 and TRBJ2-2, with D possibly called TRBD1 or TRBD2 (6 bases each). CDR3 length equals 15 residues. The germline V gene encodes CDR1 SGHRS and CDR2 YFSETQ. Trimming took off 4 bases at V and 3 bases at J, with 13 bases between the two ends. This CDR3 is CASSPVGGDTGELFF. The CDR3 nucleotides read TGCGCCAGCAGCCCCGTGGGGGGCGACACCGGGGAGCTGTTTTTT. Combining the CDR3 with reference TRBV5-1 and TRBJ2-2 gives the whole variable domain KAGVTQTPRYLIKTRGQQVTLSCSPISGHRSVSWYQQTPGQGLQFLFEYFSETQRNKGNFPGRFSGRQFSNSRSEMNVSTLELGDSALYLCASSPVGGDTGELFFGEGSRLTVL.

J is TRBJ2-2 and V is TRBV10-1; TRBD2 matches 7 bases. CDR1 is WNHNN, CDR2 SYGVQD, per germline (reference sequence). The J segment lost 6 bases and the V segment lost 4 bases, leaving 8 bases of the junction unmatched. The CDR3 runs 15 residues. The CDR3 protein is CASSAGTTGPGELFF. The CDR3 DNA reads TGCGCCAGCAGTGCGGGGACTACCGGACCCGGGGAGCTGTTTTTT.

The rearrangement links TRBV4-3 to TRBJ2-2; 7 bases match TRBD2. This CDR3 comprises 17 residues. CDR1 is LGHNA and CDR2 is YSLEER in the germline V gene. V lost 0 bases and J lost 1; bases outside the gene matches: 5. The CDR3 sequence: CASSQDRGGENTGELFF. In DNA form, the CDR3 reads TGCGCCAGCAGCCAAGACCGCGGGGGAGAGAACACCGGGGAGCTGTTTTTT.